Below, one TCR beta chain is given with its context. It has no known antigen specificity. The input lacks base qualities; no much larger clone sits a single base away. Trimming leaves V shorter by 6 bases and J shorter by 4 bases, with the junction holding 8 bases beyond the gene matches. The CDR3, cysteine through phenylalanine, is 15 amino acids long. The entry retains the CDR3 DNA only, 45 bases that are in frame from base 1. According to the germline V gene, CDR1 reads MDHEN and CDR2 reads SYDVKM. Each collaborating institution followed its own protocols to collect whole blood in K2EDTA tubes. For TCRbeta analysis, collaborator samples were shipped as frozen whole blood, as isolated PBMCs, or as DNA extracted from either sample type. The sample comes from a study of blood T cell repertoires in COVID-19 (dated by TCRdb to about 2020). Turning to the overall study: The collaborator samples originated in the United States, Italy and Spain and spanned the acute and convalescent phases of COVID-19. The material from the prospective study consisted of cDNA or gDNA derived from T cells, B-cell-depleted T cells, or PBMCs. The dataset comprised deeply sampled blood TCRbeta repertoires from subjects exposed to, actively infected with, or recovered from COVID-19. The repertoires were released in a freely available public database meant as a resource for research on the immune response to SARS-CoV-2. Samples came from the ongoing ImmuneRACE study (first 160 participants) plus 1,254 subjects from 6 global collaborators. Sample metadata almost always included a de-identified subject ID, COVID-19 status, age in years and sex. Where HLA class I and class II types were available, the types were taken from metadata supplied by the sample provider, not from assay-based typing.

TCRbeta CDR3 regions were amplified from genomic DNA by means of the immunoSEQ Assay, a bias-controlled multiplex PCR. Turning to the authors' computational methods: The number of nucleated cells in each sample was estimated from the amplification of reference gene primers within the assay. To quantify the absolute abundance of each unique TCRbeta CDR3 rearrangement, sequence reads were collapsed and filtered. For each sample, productive Simpson clonality was calculated as the square root of Simpson's diversity index across productive rearrangements. TCRdb holds this immuneACCESS table with in-frame rearrangements only. Some clones are missing; in checked studies, unresolved V genes explain under half, and the rest has no known cause. The V and J calls and the clone size are those of that table, but D and trimming were determined from the DNA. Present in this sample are about 210,000 clones, around 80% of which were seen just once. Roughly 7% of the sample rests with the top ten.

Results the study describes overall, beyond this receptor: The amount of clinical and demographic metadata varied by source and participant and was provided uncurated.

Recombination joined TRBV28 with TRBJ2-3; TRBD1 aligns with 9 central bases. Sequenced material: peripheral blood. The TCR sequence derives from a woman in her 70s with acute or convalescent COVID-19. The CDR3 reads as follows: CASSHRGLGADTQYF. The DNA is as follows: TGTGCCAGCAGCCACAGGGGGCTCGGGGCAGATACGCAGTATTTT.